Described below is a single T cell receptor beta chain sequence and its context. Seattle researchers signed up patients amid active infection and tracked them longitudinally. In the authors' workflow: Researchers report that nucleated cell counts were estimated from reference gene primer amplification. Repertoires were generated with immunoSEQ multiplex PCR, while TCRdb's copy carries only in-frame clones and drops some. Clonal size and the V and J genes are those of that table, whereas D and trimming came from the DNA. In the table there are 150,000 or so clones, roughly 84% of which are singletons. This sample stems from a study of blood T cell repertoires in COVID-19. For the study at large: The origin of the acute and convalescent COVID-19 samples was the United States, Italy and Spain. PBMCs, B-cell-depleted T cells, or T cells provided the cDNA or gDNA that made up the material.

Germline loops: CDR1 SGHRS, CDR2 YFSETQ. Between the trimmed V and J ends, which lost 4 bases and 2 bases, there was a span of 11 bases. CDR3 length equals 14 residues. The sample was peripheral blood. The gene calls are TRBV5-1 and TRBJ2-3, with D possibly being TRBD1 (5 bases). The sequence was collected from a man in his sixties with COVID-19, enrolled during active disease. Here the CDR3 DNA reads TGCGCCAGCAGCCCGGACATAAACACAGATACGCAGTATTTT. Protein: CASSPDINTDTQYF.